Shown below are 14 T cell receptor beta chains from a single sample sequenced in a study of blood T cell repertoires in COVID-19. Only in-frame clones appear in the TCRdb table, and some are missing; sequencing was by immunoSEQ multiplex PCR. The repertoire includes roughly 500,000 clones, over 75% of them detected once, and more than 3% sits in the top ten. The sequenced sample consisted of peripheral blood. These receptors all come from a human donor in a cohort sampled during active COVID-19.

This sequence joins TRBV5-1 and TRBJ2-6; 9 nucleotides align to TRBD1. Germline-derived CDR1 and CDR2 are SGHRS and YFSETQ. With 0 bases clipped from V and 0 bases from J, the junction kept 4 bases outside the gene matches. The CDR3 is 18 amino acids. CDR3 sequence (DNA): TGCGCCAGCAGCTTGGTGGGACAGGGAATCTCTGGGGCCAACGTCCTGACTTTC. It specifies CASSLVGQGISGANVLTF.

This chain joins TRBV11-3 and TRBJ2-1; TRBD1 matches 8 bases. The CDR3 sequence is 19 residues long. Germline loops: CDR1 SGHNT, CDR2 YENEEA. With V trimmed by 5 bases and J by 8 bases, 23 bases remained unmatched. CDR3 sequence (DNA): TGTGCCAGCAGCCGTGACAGGGGAGGTAGAGGGGCGGGAAGGGATGAGCAGTTCTTC. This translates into CASSRDRGGRGAGRDEQFF.

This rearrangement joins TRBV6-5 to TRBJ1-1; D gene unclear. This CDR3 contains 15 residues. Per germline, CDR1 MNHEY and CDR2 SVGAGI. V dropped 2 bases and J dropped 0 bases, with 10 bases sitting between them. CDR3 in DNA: TGTGCCAGCAGTTACACTGGGCAGTTGAACACTGAAGCTTTCTTT. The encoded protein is CASSYTGQLNTEAFF.

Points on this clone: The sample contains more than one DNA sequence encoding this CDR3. CDR3 bases: TGTGCCAGCAGCTTAGGGGCCAATTCACCCCTCCACTTT. It is translated as CASSLGANSPLHF. V gene TRBV7-2 combines with J gene TRBJ1-6; no definite D call. There are 13 residues in the CDR3. Germline CDR1 is SGHTA and CDR2 is FQGNSA. V was shortened by 1 base and J by 7 bases, with 5 bases between the two germline ends.

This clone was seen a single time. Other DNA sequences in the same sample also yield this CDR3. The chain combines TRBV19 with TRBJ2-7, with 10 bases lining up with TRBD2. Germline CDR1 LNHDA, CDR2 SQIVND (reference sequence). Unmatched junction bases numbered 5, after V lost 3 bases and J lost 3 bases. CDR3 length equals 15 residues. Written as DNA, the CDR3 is TGTGCCAGTAGTATGTCGCTAGCGGGGGACTACGAGCAGTACTTC. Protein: CASSMSLAGDYEQYF.

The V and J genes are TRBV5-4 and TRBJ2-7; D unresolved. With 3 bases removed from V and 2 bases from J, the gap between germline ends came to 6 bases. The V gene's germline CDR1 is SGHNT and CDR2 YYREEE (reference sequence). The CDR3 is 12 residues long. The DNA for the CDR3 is TGTGCCAGCAGCTACAATGCCTACGAGCAGTACTTC. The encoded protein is CASSYNAYEQYF.

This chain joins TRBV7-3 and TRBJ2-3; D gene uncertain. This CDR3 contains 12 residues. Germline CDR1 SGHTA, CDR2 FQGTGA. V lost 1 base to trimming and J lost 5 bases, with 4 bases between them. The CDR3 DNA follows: TGTGCCAGCAGCTTAATCAGAGATACGCAGTATTTT. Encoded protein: CASSLIRDTQYF.

The CDR3 sequence is CASSQEQLAGTDYNEQFF. The CDR3 DNA reads as TGTGCCAGCAGCCAAGAGCAACTGGCGGGTACGGACTACAATGAGCAGTTCTTC. The chain combines TRBV4-2 with TRBJ2-1; a weak D match, TRBD2 (5 bases). Germline V gives CDR1 LGHNA, CDR2 YNFKEQ. CDR3 length: 18 residues. The V end was cut by 0 bases, the J end by 3 bases, with 18 bases between.

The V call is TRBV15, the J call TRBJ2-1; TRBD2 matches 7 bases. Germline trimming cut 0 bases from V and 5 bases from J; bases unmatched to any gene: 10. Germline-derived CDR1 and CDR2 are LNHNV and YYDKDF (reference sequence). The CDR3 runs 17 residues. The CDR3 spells CATSRDPPSGIDNEQFF. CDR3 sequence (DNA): TGTGCCACCAGCAGAGACCCGCCGAGCGGGATAGACAATGAGCAGTTCTTC.

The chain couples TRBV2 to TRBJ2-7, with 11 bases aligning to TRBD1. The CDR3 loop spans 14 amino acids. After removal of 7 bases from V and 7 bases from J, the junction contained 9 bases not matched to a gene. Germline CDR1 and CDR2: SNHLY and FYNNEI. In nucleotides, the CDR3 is TGTGCCAGCATGCGGGACAGGGGGGTGAGAGAGCAGTACTTC. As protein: CASMRDRGVREQYF. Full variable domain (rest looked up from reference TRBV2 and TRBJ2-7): EPEVTQTPSHQVTQMGQEVILRCVPISNHLYFYWYRQILGQKVEFLVSFYNNEISEKSEIFDDQFSVERPDGSNFTLKIRSTKLEDSAMYFCASMRDRGVREQYFGPGTRLTVT.

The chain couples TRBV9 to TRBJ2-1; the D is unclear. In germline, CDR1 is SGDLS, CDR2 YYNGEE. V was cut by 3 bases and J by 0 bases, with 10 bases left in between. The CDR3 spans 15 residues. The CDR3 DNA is TGTGCCAGCAGCGGAGACTTAACCTCCTACAATGAGCAGTTCTTC. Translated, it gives CASSGDLTSYNEQFF.

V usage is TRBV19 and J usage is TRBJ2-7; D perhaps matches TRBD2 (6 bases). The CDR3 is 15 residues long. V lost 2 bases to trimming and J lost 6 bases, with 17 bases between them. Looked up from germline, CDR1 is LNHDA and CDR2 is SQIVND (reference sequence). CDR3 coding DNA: TGTGCCAGTAGTATAACCCCCGGCCAGGAGGGCGAGCAGTACTTC. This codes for CASSITPGQEGEQYF. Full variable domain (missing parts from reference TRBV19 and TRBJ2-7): DGGITQSPKYLFRKEGQNVTLSCEQNLNHDAMYWYRQDPGQGLRLIYYSQIVNDFQKGDIAEGYSVSREKKESFPLTVTSAQKNPTAFYLCASSITPGQEGEQYFGPGTRLTVT.

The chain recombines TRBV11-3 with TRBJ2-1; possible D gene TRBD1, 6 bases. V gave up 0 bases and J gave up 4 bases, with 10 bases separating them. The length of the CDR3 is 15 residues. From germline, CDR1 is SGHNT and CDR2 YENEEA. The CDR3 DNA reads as TGTGCCAGCAGCTTAGAACAGGGTCCTTACAATGAGCAGTTCTTC. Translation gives CASSLEQGPYNEQFF.

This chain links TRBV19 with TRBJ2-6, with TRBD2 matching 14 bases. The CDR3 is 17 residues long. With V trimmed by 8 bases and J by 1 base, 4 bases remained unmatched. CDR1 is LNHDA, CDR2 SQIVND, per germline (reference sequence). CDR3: CASRRTSGRSGANVLTF. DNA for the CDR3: TGTGCCAGTCGAAGGACTAGCGGGAGGTCTGGGGCCAACGTCCTGACTTTC.